Shown below are 9 T cell receptor beta chains from a single sample sequenced in a study of response to subunit inactivated influenza vaccine (dated by TCRdb to between 2018 and 2020). Library construction relied on RT-PCR. The instrument given in TCRdb is Illumina HiSeq 2500. In TCRdb, the public reads were trimmed at Q25 with fastp and aligned with MiXCR, with productive beta chains retained. All rows with the same CDR3 protein become a single entry with the most common DNA and genes. The sample yields approximately 680,000 distinct CDR3 sequences; around a sixth were counted once. Roughly 11% of the sample is held by the ten biggest clonotypes. The sequences come from PBMCs from blood, collected roughly 13 days after vaccination. All receptors come from a man aged 45-65 years who received an inactivated influenza vaccine. Donor details come from another sample of the same person, matched by shared clones.

This clonotype was picked up a small number of times. This chain uses TRBV20-1 with TRBJ2-3; perhaps TRBD1 as D (6 bases). Germline CDR1 and CDR2: DFQATT and SNEGSKA (reference sequence). Trimming took off 6 bases at V and 6 bases at J, with 13 bases between the two ends. The CDR3 runs to 12 residues. CDR3 sequence reads: CSAQGFLDTQYF. The CDR3 nucleotides are TGCAGTGCCCAGGGGTTTTTGGATACGCAGTATTTT.

This clonotype was detected only a few times. CDR3 nucleotides: TGCAGTGCTAGCAGTCGGGAGGGATTGAACGAGCAGTACTTC. Its protein is CSASSREGLNEQYF. V and J are TRBV20-1 and TRBJ2-7; 8 bases match TRBD2. The germline CDR1 and CDR2 sequences are DFQATT and SNEGSKA (reference sequence). V lost 3 bases, J lost 5 bases, and 9 bases stayed unmatched. The CDR3 length is 14 residues.

The chain couples TRBV10-2 to TRBJ1-6, with D unresolved. Trimming removed 0 bases from V and 7 bases from J, with 4 bases in between. CDR1 and CDR2 (germline): WSHSY, SAAADI. The CDR3 extends over 13 amino acids. The CDR3 nucleotides read TGCGCCAGCAGTGAGTCTGTGAATTCACCCCTCCACTTT. This gives the protein CASSESVNSPLHF.

Only a few counts were recorded for this clonotype. The chain uses TRBV10-3 and TRBJ1-2; D perhaps matches TRBD1 (5 bases). Deletions cut 7 bases from V and 4 bases from J, with 10 bases between. The CDR3 runs to 12 residues. Per the germline V gene, CDR1 is ENHRY and CDR2 is SYGVKD. The CDR3 reads CAITRDLYGYTF. CDR3 sequence (DNA): TGTGCCATCACCAGGGACCTCTATGGCTACACCTTC.

Comments on this clonotype: Germline and junction disagree at one end, which may indicate a read error. V is TRBV6-2 or TRBV6-3 and J is TRBJ1-1; D is uncertain. The CDR3 consists of 13 residues. Germline assignment: CDR1 MNHEY and CDR2 SVGEGT. This chain's CDR3 is CASSLAVKYEAFF. The CDR3 nucleotides are TGTGCCAGCAGCCTGGCCGTCAAATATGAAGCTTTTTTT.

This clonotype has just a few counts. This rearrangement joins TRBV7-2 to TRBJ1-1; D is unresolved. The V end was cut by 5 bases, the J end by 6 bases, with 13 bases between. The length of the CDR3 is 13 residues. Germline CDR1 SGHTA, CDR2 FQGNSA. The CDR3 is CASSNHGGSEAFF. The CDR3 bases are TGTGCCAGCAGCAATCACGGAGGCTCTGAAGCTTTCTTT.

The V gene is TRBV20-1, the J gene TRBJ1-4; D possibly corresponds to TRBD1 (5 bases). This CDR3 is 15 amino acids long. V was clipped by 6 bases and J by 7 bases, with 21 bases between them. Germline CDR1 reads DFQATT; CDR2 reads SNEGSKA (reference sequence). The CDR3 sequence is CSAAGFGARSEKLFF. Here the CDR3 DNA reads TGCAGTGCCGCTGGTTTTGGGGCGCGGTCTGAAAAACTGTTTTTT.

The chain joins TRBV20-1 to TRBJ2-7; D is undetermined. Germline loops: CDR1 DFQATT, CDR2 SNEGSKA (reference sequence). V was clipped by 3 bases and J by 3 bases, with 12 bases between them. The length of the CDR3 is 13 residues. The CDR3 DNA sequence: TGCAGTGCTAGGCCGAGCCACCTCTACGAGCAGTACTTC. Its translation: CSARPSHLYEQYF.

The CDR3 spells CATSDWAEEQFF. CDR3 DNA: TGTGCCACCAGTGATTGGGCAGAAGAGCAGTTCTTC. The chain joins TRBV24-1 to TRBJ2-1; D is undetermined. The CDR3 length is 12 residues. Germline V gives CDR1 KGHDR, CDR2 SFDVKD. With 2 bases removed from V and 10 bases from J, the gap between germline ends came to 8 bases.